This T cell receptor (beta chain) was found in a study of shared clonotypes between healthy human individuals. Across the study: Three CD4 naive, three CD4 memory, two CD8 naive and one CD8 memory plate were used per donor.

CDR3 size: 16 residues. Trimming took 2 bases from V and 0 from J, leaving 9 bases between them. Germline CDR1 reads SGHRS; CDR2 reads YFSETQ. Comment on this clone: Its target is unknown.

Study-level results: Relative to clonotypes present in all four donors, those not shared had lower generation probabilities. Limited genetic and exposure-history diversity came from having few donors.

The input for sorted-subset replicate PCRs was around 210 ng DNA, around 27,000 T cell genomes. Sequencing used immunoSEQ multiplex PCR; TCRdb keeps in-frame clones, though not all of them. The sample has more than 2 million clones; 90% to 97% are singletons. The sequence was collected from a man aged 18 to 30 in good health. V gene TRBV5-1 combines with J gene TRBJ2-6; D is undetermined. Sequences were obtained from naive CD4+ T cells sorted from blood. Subset here: CD45RA+ positively selected. CDR3 loop: CASSLGLYSGANVLTF. The CDR3 DNA is TGCGCCAGCAGCTTAGGCCTTTACTCTGGGGCCAACGTCCTGACTTTC.